This record looks at one TCR beta chain sequence and its context. Source study methods: Amplification from reference gene primers served as the basis for estimated nucleated cell counts. Using immunoSEQ multiplex PCR, the repertoire was profiled, and TCRdb retains in-frame clones only, with some absent. The V and J calls and clone size are taken from that table; D and trimming were inferred from the DNA. The table lists over 250,000 clones, around 89% of them singletons. This sample is drawn from a study of blood T cell repertoires in COVID-19. About the research overall: The cDNA or gDNA used as material had been derived from T cells, B-cell-depleted T cells, or PBMCs.

The CDR3 runs to 18 residues. The germline V gene has CDR1 LGHDT and CDR2 YNNKEL (reference sequence). Trimming cost V 6 bases and J 3 bases; bases outside gene matches: 12. Enrolled through a virtual design, the participants were between roughly 18 and 100 years of age and came from under 30 US areas. For recovered donors of Cohort 3, there were two negative PCRs, clearance, or symptom resolution. The specimen sequenced was PBMCs or T cells enriched from blood (not recorded which). This chain connects TRBV3-1 (or the pseudogene TRBV3-2) to TRBJ2-6; 9 bases line up with TRBD1. This sequence originates from a man aged 40-50 years who had recovered from COVID-19. CDR3 sequence: CASRRTGTGLDGANVLTF. The CDR3 bases are TGTGCCAGCAGACGGACCGGGACAGGGTTGGATGGGGCCAACGTCCTGACTTTC.